This T cell receptor (beta chain) is drawn from a study of PD-L1 blockade in urothelial cancer. Study background: In the patient group, twenty-five of 29 were males with bladder-origin urothelial cancer. Notes on the study in general: Pretreatment clonality of the blood TCR repertoire below the median was predictive of superior survival.

V was shortened by 0 bases and J by 8 bases, with 14 bases between the two germline ends. The CDR3 is made up of 15 amino acids. Germline CDR1 is SGHKS and CDR2 is YYEKEE (reference sequence). Only in-frame clones appear in the TCRdb table, and some are missing; sequencing was by immunoSEQ multiplex PCR. This sample has about 38,000 clones, with 70% to 90% found just once. Sample time point: pretreatment peripheral blood. As for this clone: Its antigen remains unidentified.

The chain recombines TRBV5-5 with TRBJ1-4, with D possibly being TRBD1 (5 bases). The source material was PBMCs, sampled around atezolizumab (anti-PD-L1) treatment. The clonotype originates from an older man with urothelial cancer. DNA for the CDR3: TGTGCCAGCAGCTTGGAGGGCAGGGCAGGGGAAAAACTGTTTTTT. Protein: CASSLEGRAGEKLFF.